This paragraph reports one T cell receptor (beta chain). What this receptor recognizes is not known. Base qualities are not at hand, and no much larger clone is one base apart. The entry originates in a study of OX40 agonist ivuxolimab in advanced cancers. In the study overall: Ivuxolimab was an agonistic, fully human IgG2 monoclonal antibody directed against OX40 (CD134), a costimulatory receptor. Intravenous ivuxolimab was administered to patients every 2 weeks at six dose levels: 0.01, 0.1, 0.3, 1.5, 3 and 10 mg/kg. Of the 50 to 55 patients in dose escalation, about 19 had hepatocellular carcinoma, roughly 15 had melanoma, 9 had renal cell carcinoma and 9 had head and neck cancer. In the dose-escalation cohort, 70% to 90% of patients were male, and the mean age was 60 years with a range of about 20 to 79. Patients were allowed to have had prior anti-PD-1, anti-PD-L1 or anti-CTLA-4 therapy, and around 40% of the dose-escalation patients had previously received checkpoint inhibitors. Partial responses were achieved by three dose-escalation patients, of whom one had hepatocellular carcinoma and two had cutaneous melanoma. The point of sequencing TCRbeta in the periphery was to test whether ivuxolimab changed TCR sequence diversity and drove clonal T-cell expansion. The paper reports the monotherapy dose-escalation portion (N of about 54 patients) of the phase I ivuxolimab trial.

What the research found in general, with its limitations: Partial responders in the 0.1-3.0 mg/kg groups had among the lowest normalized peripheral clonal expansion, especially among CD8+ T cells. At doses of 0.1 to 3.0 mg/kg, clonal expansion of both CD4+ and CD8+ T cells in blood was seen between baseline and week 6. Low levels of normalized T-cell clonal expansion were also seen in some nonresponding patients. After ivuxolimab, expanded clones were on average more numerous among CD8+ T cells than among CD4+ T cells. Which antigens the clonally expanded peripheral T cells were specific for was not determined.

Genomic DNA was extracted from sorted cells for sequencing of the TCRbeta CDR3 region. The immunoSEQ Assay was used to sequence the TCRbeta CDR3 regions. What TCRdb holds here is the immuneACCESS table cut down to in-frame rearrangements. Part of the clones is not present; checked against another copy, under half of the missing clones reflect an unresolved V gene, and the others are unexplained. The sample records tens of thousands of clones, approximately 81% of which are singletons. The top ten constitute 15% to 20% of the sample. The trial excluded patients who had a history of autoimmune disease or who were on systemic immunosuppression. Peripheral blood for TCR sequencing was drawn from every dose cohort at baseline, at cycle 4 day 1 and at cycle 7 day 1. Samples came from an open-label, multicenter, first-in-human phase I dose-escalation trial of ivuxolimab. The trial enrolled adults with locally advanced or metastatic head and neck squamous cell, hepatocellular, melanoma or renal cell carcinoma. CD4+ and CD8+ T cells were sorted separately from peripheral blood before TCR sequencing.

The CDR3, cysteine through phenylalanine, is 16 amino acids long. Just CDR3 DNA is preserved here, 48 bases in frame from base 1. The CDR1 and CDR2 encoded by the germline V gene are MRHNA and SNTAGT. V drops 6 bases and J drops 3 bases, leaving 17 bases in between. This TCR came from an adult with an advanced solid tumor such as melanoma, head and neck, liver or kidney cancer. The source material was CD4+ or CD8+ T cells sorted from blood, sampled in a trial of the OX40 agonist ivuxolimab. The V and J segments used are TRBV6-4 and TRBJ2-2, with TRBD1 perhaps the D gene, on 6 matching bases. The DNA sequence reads TGTGCCAGCAGCGCCGGACAGACTATTTACACCGGGGAGCTGTTTTTT. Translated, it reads CASSAGQTIYTGELFF.